This T cell receptor beta chain was captured by sequencing in a study of cytomegalovirus exposure and HLA in healthy donors (dated by TCRdb to about 2017). Regarding the research as a whole: According to a later analysis, one platform produced both the 100 to 150 validation repertoires and the 666 repertoires of the first cohort. The aim of the study was to test whether cataloging public T cell receptors could identify signatures of past pathogen exposure. A separate validation cohort of over a hundred different subjects was used in addition to the 666-subject first cohort. To predict cytomegalovirus infection status, the study brought together high-throughput TCR immunosequencing, statistical association of individual TCRs with disease status, and machine learning. Overall study outcomes, separate from this receptor: In a later analysis, TCRs clustered in the first cohort were found to also tend to co-occur in the roughly 110 validation repertoires, with around 94% of cluster scores above 0. A later analysis lacked HLA typing for the validation cohort, so it scored co-occurrence in that cohort across all 110 or so repertoires. Most TCR sequences were seen in very few donors, while some public TCRs were found in many individuals. According to the authors, the approach could potentially be generalized to other disease states and immunological phenotypes. In vitro tests confirmed that a few of the cytomegalovirus-associated TCR beta chains recognize cytomegalovirus antigens. The study gave a list of over 150 TCR beta chains associated with cytomegalovirus. The classifier was reported to diagnose cytomegalovirus status with high specificity and sensitivity in both the original cohort and the validation cohort.

Regarding this clone: Its specific antigen is unknown. No much larger clone exists at a distance of one base, and base qualities are not known. Other DNA variants within this sample encode the same CDR3.

Donors formed part of the validation cohort, which comprised about 130 subjects and was distinct from the first cohort of under 800 subjects. The V end loses 6 bases and the J end loses 4 bases, and a stretch of 6 bases separates them. CDR1 and CDR2, looked up from the germline V gene (reference sequence), are LNHDA and SQIVND. From the cysteine through the phenylalanine, the CDR3 covers 11 amino acids. The DNA shown is the 33-base CDR3, in frame from base 1. Libraries came from the immunoSEQ multiplex PCR assay. On the authors' methods: To diagnose cytomegalovirus status from the catalog of TCR beta chain sequences, a statistical classification framework was built. TCRdb retrieved this table from immuneACCESS and kept in-frame rearrangements only. Not all clones are present; in checked studies, unresolved V genes account for under half, and no reason is known for the remainder. The DNA gave D and trimming, while V, J and clone size come from that table. This sample comprises some 250,000 clones, approximately 86% of them detected only once. Roughly 1.2% of the sample comes from the top ten.

The chain links TRBV19 with TRBJ1-1, with a weak D call of TRBD1 (6 bases match). The sequence came from a woman aged 25 to 45 in good health and CMV-seropositive. Sequencing was carried out using PBMCs. CDR3 protein: CASRQGTEAFF. The sequenced DNA is TGTGCCAGTAGACAGGGCACTGAAGCTTTCTTT. Outside the CDR3, residues come from the reference TRBV19 and TRBJ1-1 proteins, so the full variable domain is: DGGITQSPKYLFRKEGQNVTLSCEQNLNHDAMYWYRQDPGQGLRLIYYSQIVNDFQKGDIAEGYSVSREKKESFPLTVTSAQKNPTAFYLCASRQGTEAFFGQGTRLTVV.